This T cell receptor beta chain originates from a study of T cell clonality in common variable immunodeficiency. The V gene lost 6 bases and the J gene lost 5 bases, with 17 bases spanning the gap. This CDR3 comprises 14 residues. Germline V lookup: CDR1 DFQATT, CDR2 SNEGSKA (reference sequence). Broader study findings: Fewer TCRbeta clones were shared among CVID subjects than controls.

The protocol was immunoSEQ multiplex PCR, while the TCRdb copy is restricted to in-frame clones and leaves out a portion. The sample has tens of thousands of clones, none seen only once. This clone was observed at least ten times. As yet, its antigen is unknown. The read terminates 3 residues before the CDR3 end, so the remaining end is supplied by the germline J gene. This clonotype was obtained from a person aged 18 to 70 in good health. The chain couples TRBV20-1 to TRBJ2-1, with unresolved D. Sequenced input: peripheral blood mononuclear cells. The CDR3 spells CSAIDSINNNEQFF. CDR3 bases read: TGCAGTGCCATCGACTCTATAAACAACAATGAG.